The sequence of this T cell receptor beta chain was determined in a study of blood T cell repertoires in COVID-19. About the research overall: Sites across the United States, Italy and Spain contributed samples from acute and convalescent COVID-19. T cells, B-cell-depleted T cells, or PBMCs provided the cDNA or gDNA that served as material.

The V and J ends lost 1 base and 4 bases, in that order; junction bases with no gene match: 1. There are 15 residues in the CDR3. CDR1 LNHDA and CDR2 SQIVND come from the germline V gene (reference sequence). Original handling: Reference gene primer amplification gave estimated nucleated cell counts. Method: immunoSEQ multiplex PCR; TCRdb's copy keeps in-frame clones and lacks some. That table supplies the V and J calls and clone size; D and trimming were determined from the DNA. The sample consists of roughly 100,000 clones, approximately 83% of them appearing once. This receptor was identified in a man in his fifties with acute or convalescent COVID-19. The sample comprised peripheral blood. V is TRBV19 and J is TRBJ1-5; 10 nucleotides line up with TRBD1. Here the CDR3 reads CASSIGTGGNQPQHF. The CDR3 DNA follows: TGTGCCAGTAGTATAGGGACAGGGGGTAATCAGCCCCAGCATTTT.